Reported below is one TCR beta chain. Antigen unknown. This sample was taken from a study of shared clonotypes between healthy human individuals. Study-wide background: Each donor had three CD4 naive, three CD4 memory, two CD8 naive and one CD8 memory plate.

Study outcomes and limitations: In a handful of donors, about 5% of naive CD4 clonotypes appeared in common. Richness estimates generally favored naive over memory subsets.

Germline CDR1 is SGDLS and CDR2 is YYNGEE. The CDR3 totals 13 residues. The V end was cut by 5 bases, the J end by 7 bases, with 12 bases between. Per the original methods: Filtering differed since immunoSEQ provided only junctions, with no quality scores. Method: immunoSEQ multiplex PCR; TCRdb's copy keeps in-frame clones and lacks some. D and trimming were read from the DNA, whereas the V and J calls and clone size are those reported in that table. Of over a million clones in the sample, approximately 97% were seen once. The origin of this receptor is a man aged 25-45 years in good health. The V call is TRBV9, the J call TRBJ2-2; D may be TRBD2 (5 bases). The sequenced sample was naive CD4+ T cells sorted from blood. Described subset: CD45RA+ positively selected. CDR3 bases: TGTGCCAGCAGTCAGCGGATAGGCGGGGAGCTGTTTTTT. It encodes CASSQRIGGELFF.